This is a list of T cell receptor beta chains from one sample in a study of blood T cells in healthy people across ages. Via MiXCR, TCRdb re-called the 5' RACE reads, giving one row per CDR3 protein. The table includes fewer than 2,000,000 distinct CDR3 sequences, roughly 32% detected once. The material sequenced was blood. The receptors derive from a woman in her 30s in good health. Both conserved end residues are part of each CDR3. The D gene is left open where the match is weak.

d_gene,v_gene,j_gene,CDR3aa
NA,TRBV28,TRBJ2-7,CASSRLLDEQYF
NA,TRBV11-2,TRBJ2-1,CASSLAPSASNEQFF
NA,TRBV29-1,TRBJ2-3,CSVSRGGRPDTQYF
NA,TRBV18,TRBJ2-3,CASSPSVGGTGGTDTQYF
NA,TRBV6-5,TRBJ1-4,CASSYAGPATNEKLFF
TRBD2,TRBV7-6,TRBJ2-3,CASSLRLAGGTSTDTQYF
NA,TRBV30,TRBJ2-1,CAWTGGLNEQFF
NA,TRBV2,TRBJ2-7,CASSPLRTREQYF
TRBD1,TRBV20-1,TRBJ1-2,CSATQGEAYGYTF
NA,TRBV4-1,TRBJ1-5,CASSQEAVSEPQHF
TRBD2,TRBV7-2,TRBJ2-3,CASSLPGLAGMSTDTQYF
TRBD2,TRBV6-6,TRBJ2-5,CASSRSWGLGETQYF
TRBD2,TRBV11-2,TRBJ2-3,CASNTISGRIEDTQYF
TRBD2,TRBV7-3,TRBJ2-3,CASSLSGGALDTQYF
NA,TRBV5-1,TRBJ2-5,CASSPRISAQETQYF
NA,TRBV12-3/TRBV12-4,TRBJ2-3,CASRGAADTQYF
NA,TRBV12-3/TRBV12-4,TRBJ1-1,CASSLALDPDRSEAFF
TRBD2,TRBV27,TRBJ2-3,CASTYSETSGGTDTQYF
TRBD1,TRBV7-8,TRBJ2-3,CASSSPPRDRVKDTQYF
NA,TRBV30,TRBJ1-2,CAWSVYQGWGYTF
TRBD1,TRBV5-1,TRBJ1-1,CAGSTGGTATNTEAFF
TRBD2,TRBV28,TRBJ2-5,CASSRILAGDPSKYF
NA,TRBV18,TRBJ2-7,CASSSGRVTYEQYF
TRBD2,TRBV7-2,TRBJ2-1,CASSLRGGDNEQFF
TRBD2,TRBV11-2,TRBJ2-1,CASHLSIAGGFNEQFF
NA,TRBV4-1,TRBJ2-7,CASSHPLETGSYEQYF
TRBD1,TRBV5-1,TRBJ2-7,CASSLYDRGARNEQYF
NA,TRBV5-4,TRBJ2-7,CASSFGSSNYEQYF